The T cell receptor (beta chain) described here comes from a study of blood T cell repertoires in COVID-19. Across the study: Samples came from the United States, Italy and Spain, spanning acute and convalescent COVID-19. In each case, the material was cDNA or gDNA derived from T cells, B-cell-depleted T cells, or PBMCs.

This CDR3 region has 15 residues. CDR1 LGHNA and CDR2 YSLEER come from the germline V gene. With 0 bases removed from V and 8 bases from J, the gap between germline ends came to 13 bases. The Seattle patients, enrolled during active infection, were followed longitudinally. Authors' methods: By means of reference gene primer amplification, nucleated cell counts were estimated. Using immunoSEQ multiplex PCR, the repertoire was profiled, and TCRdb retains in-frame clones only, with some absent. That table gives V, J and clone size, and the DNA gave D and trimming. The table records 95,000 to 150,000 clones, 90% of them present only once.

Sequencing was performed on peripheral blood. The genes are TRBV4-3 and TRBJ1-4; D gene unclear. The TCR originated in a woman in her fifties or sixties with COVID-19, enrolled during active disease. The CDR3 is CASSQDWEGWEKLFF. The CDR3 DNA reads as TGCGCCAGCAGCCAAGACTGGGAGGGATGGGAAAAACTGTTTTTT.